A selection of T cell receptor beta chains follows, all from one sample in a study of blood T cells in healthy people across ages. TCRdb reanalysed the 5' RACE reads using MiXCR and keeps one entry per CDR3 protein. The sample holds around 1.7 million distinct CDR3 sequences, 28% seen once. Source material: blood. The source is a woman aged 25 to 39 in good health. The CDR3 runs from the conserved cysteine through the conserved F or W. A D gene is named only where the DNA matches it firmly. Clone size appears in some rows only: once, few, many, or a class for an expanded clone.

TRBV2	-	TRBJ2-7	-	TGTGCCGTGAGAGGACAGATCTACGAGCAGTACTTC	CAVRGQIYEQYF
TRBV12-5	few	TRBJ2-3	-	TGTGCTAGTCGGGCTGGGGAATTACTGGTTGCAGATACGCAGTATTTT	CASRAGELLVADTQYF
TRBV29-1	-	TRBJ2-7	-	TGCAGCGTTGAAGATCGCGACCGCGAGCAGTACTTC	CSVEDRDREQYF
TRBV12-3/TRBV12-4	few	TRBJ1-1	-	TGTGCCAGCAGCTTCAGCCTCAACACTGAAGCTTTCTTT	CASSFSLNTEAFF
TRBV7-6	few	TRBJ2-1	TRBD1	TGTGCCAGCAGCGAGACAGGGGGCGAGGGCAATGAGCAGTTCTTC	CASSETGGEGNEQFF
TRBV29-1	-	TRBJ2-1	-	TGCAGCGTTCTGGCTAGCGCATATTACAATGAGCAGTTCTTC	CSVLASAYYNEQFF
TRBV20-1	-	TRBJ1-5	-	TGCAGTGCTAGAGATCTCCGCAGGGGCGGTTATCAGCCCCAGCATTTT	CSARDLRRGGYQPQHF
TRBV4-1	-	TRBJ1-4	-	TGCGCCAGCAGCCCCTTGGGGGAGGGTTTTGAAAAACTGTTTTTT	CASSPLGEGFEKLFF
TRBV12-3/TRBV12-4	-	TRBJ1-1	-	TGTGCCAGCACTCTAAGGGTTGGGGTACAAGCTTTCTTT	CASTLRVGVQAFF
TRBV28	-	TRBJ1-2	-	TGTGCCAGCACCGAACGCTGGGGGGGCTACACCTTC	CASTERWGGYTF
TRBV20-1	-	TRBJ1-2	TRBD1	TGCAGTGCTAGAGAGACAGGGATTGGCTACACCTTC	CSARETGIGYTF
TRBV9	few	TRBJ2-7	-	TGTGTCAGCAGCGTAGCCCCAACGGGGGTTTACGGCGAGCAGTACTTC	CVSSVAPTGVYGEQYF
TRBV12-5	-	TRBJ1-5	-	TGTGCTAGTGGTTCTCATCAGCCCCAGCATTTT	CASGSHQPQHF
TRBV12-3/TRBV12-4	-	TRBJ2-5	-	TGTGCCAGCAGTCCCCAAGGGGGAGGTGGGCAGTACTTC	CASSPQGGGGQYF
TRBV7-9	-	TRBJ2-3	TRBD2	TGTGCCAGCAGCCCCCGAAATAGCGGGGGATCGGATACGCAGTATTTT	CASSPRNSGGSDTQYF
TRBV20-1	few	TRBJ2-1	-	TGCAGTGCTAACCCCGGAGGCGGGGAATCTTACAATGAGCAGTTCTTC	CSANPGGGESYNEQFF
TRBV24-1	few	TRBJ2-3	TRBD2	TGTGCCACCAGTGATCCCCGAGCGGGAGGAGGCGAAGATACGCAGTATTTT	CATSDPRAGGGEDTQYF
TRBV2	-	TRBJ2-7	TRBD1	TGTGCCAGCAACCGACAGGGAGTTAATGAGCAGTACTTC	CASNRQGVNEQYF
TRBV20-1	many	TRBJ1-1	TRBD1	TGCAGTGCCCACAGGGGGACTGAAGCTTTCTTT	CSAHRGTEAFF
TRBV5-1	few	TRBJ2-5	TRBD1	TGCGCCAGCAGCGTCAGGGGGCGCGCGGAGACCCAGTACTTC	CASSVRGRAETQYF
TRBV7-8	-	TRBJ2-7	-	TGTACCAGCAGCTTAGGGGCGAACTACGAGCAGTACTTC	CTSSLGANYEQYF
TRBV7-3	few	TRBJ2-5	-	TGTGCCGGCAGCTTAAATAGCGACCCAGAGGCCCAGTACTTC	CAGSLNSDPEAQYF
TRBV12-3/TRBV12-4	-	TRBJ2-3	-	TGTGCCAGCAGTTTAATAGGTGGAGGGATGTTCACAGATACGCAGTATTTT	CASSLIGGGMFTDTQYF
TRBV12-3/TRBV12-4	-	TRBJ2-4	-	TGTGCCAGCAGCCGATCGGAATACCTTTCCTACGGGCAGTACTTC	CASSRSEYLSYGQYF
TRBV27	-	TRBJ2-1	TRBD2	TGTGCCAGCAGCCCCCTCACTAGCGGGGGGAACAATGAGCAGTTCTTC	CASSPLTSGGNNEQFF
TRBV6-1	many	TRBJ1-2	-	TGTGCCAGCAGTGAAGCGCGGCACCATGGCTACACCTTC	CASSEARHHGYTF
TRBV7-6	few	TRBJ2-7	TRBD1	TGTGCCAGCAGGGCGGGGACAGGGGACACCTACGAGCAGTACTTC	CASRAGTGDTYEQYF
TRBV5-1	many	TRBJ2-7	TRBD1	TGCGCCAGCAGCTTGTTGGACAGGCAATACGAGCAGTACTTC	CASSLLDRQYEQYF
TRBV10-3	-	TRBJ2-5	-	TGTGCCATCAGTGAGAGGTTCCAAGAGACCCAGTACTTC	CAISERFQETQYF
TRBV29-1	-	TRBJ2-3	TRBD2	TGCAGCGTTGTTTGGGCGGGGGGTACCACAGATACGCAGTATTTT	CSVVWAGGTTDTQYF
TRBV7-9	many	TRBJ2-4	-	TGTGCCAGCAGCCTGCCCAGCTCAGGCAAAAACATTCAGTACTTC	CASSLPSSGKNIQYF
TRBV12-3/TRBV12-4	-	TRBJ1-1	-	TGTGCCAGCAGTTTGTCTGGCAGGGGTTTCACTGAAGCTTTCTTT	CASSLSGRGFTEAFF
TRBV5-1	-	TRBJ1-1	-	TGCGCCAGCAGCTTGCAGTGGAACACTGAAGCTTTCTTT	CASSLQWNTEAFF
TRBV7-2	few	TRBJ2-5	TRBD2	TGTGCCAGCAGCTCAGCGGCGGGAGGTCTAGAGACCCAGTACTTC	CASSSAAGGLETQYF
TRBV7-2	many	TRBJ2-5	TRBD2	TGTGCCAGCACCCCCATAGCGGGAGGGGGAGAGACCCAGTACTTC	CASTPIAGGGETQYF
TRBV12-3/TRBV12-4	many	TRBJ2-1	TRBD2	TGTGCCAGCCGCGGGGGGTCTTACAATGAGCAGTTCTTC	CASRGGSYNEQFF
TRBV20-1	-	TRBJ2-5	-	TGCAGTGCTAAGGGAGGAAAGAACGCCTTCGAGCAGCACTTC	CSAKGGKNAFEQHF
TRBV11-2	-	TRBJ2-7	-	TGTGCCAGCAGCAGACAGAGCTCCTACAAGCAGTACTTC	CASSRQSSYKQYF
TRBV20-1	many	TRBJ2-7	TRBD2	TGCAGTGCTAGAGATAGGCCTAGCGGATACGAGCAGTACTTC	CSARDRPSGYEQYF
TRBV6-5	-	TRBJ1-1	-	TGTGCCAGCAGCCCAGTCCTACAGGGCTCAAGCACTGAAGCTTTCTTT	CASSPVLQGSSTEAFF
TRBV5-1	-	TRBJ2-3	-	TGCGCCAGCAGCTTGATAAGTGGACCCGGGAAAGATACGCAGTATTTT	CASSLISGPGKDTQYF
TRBV20-1	-	TRBJ2-5	TRBD1	TGCAGTGTCAAAGGGACAGGGGGGAAGGGGCCTCAAGAGACCCAGTACTTC	CSVKGTGGKGPQETQYF
TRBV20-1	-	TRBJ2-3	TRBD1	TGCAGTGCTGTAGCCAGGGGGACCGGGGACACAGATACGCAGTATTTT	CSAVARGTGDTDTQYF
TRBV6-1	-	TRBJ1-4	-	TGTGCCTGCAGTGAAGCGCAGGGGTTAGAGGGACTGAGTGAAAAACTGTTTTTT	CACSEAQGLEGLSEKLFF
TRBV6-6	-	TRBJ2-2	-	TGTGCCAGCAGTGATGACGGAAACGGGGAGCGGTTTTTT	CASSDDGNGERFF
TRBV27	many	TRBJ2-7	-	TGTGCCAGCAGTTTATTAACAGGGAGCCACGAGCAGTACTTC	CASSLLTGSHEQYF
TRBV9	few	TRBJ1-2	-	TGTGCCAGCAGCGTACAGGGCCATAACTATGGCTACACCTTC	CASSVQGHNYGYTF
TRBV4-1	many	TRBJ2-7	TRBD1	TGCGCCAGCAGCCAAACCCGGGACAGGGGCTACGAGCAGTACTTC	CASSQTRDRGYEQYF
TRBV4-1	-	TRBJ2-1	-	TGCGCCAGCAGCCAATGGGGGGCTGGGGAAAAGTTCTTC	CASSQWGAGEKFF
TRBV2	-	TRBJ2-1	TRBD2	TGTGCCAGCAGTGATAGGCTAGCGGGGCTCAATGAGCAGTTCTTC	CASSDRLAGLNEQFF
TRBV20-1	-	TRBJ2-5	-	TGCAGTGCTAGAGGCGGGGTAATTCAAGAGACCCTGTACTTC	CSARGGVIQETLYF
TRBV20-1	once	TRBJ2-1	-	TGCAGTGCTACGAGACCTTACAATGAGCAGTTCTTC	CSATRPYNEQFF